A single sample gave rise to the 15 T cell receptor beta chains below, sequenced in a study of T cells after yellow fever vaccination. Using its own MiXCR run on the 5' RACE reads, TCRdb lists one record per CDR3 protein. This sample has about 300,000 distinct CDR3 sequences, with approximately 4% found just once. Here the sequenced sample was PBMCs, taken 5 days after the yellow fever booster vaccination. The source is a man younger than 30 who received the YFV17D yellow fever vaccine.

This clonotype has just a few counts. CDR3 DNA: TGCGCCAGCAGCACGCTTGCCGGCACAGATACGCAGTATTTT. Residues: CASSTLAGTDTQYF. V gene TRBV10-2 combines with J gene TRBJ2-3; D remains ambiguous. V lost 6 bases and J lost 1, with 11 bases in between. The V gene's germline CDR1 is WSHSY and CDR2 SAAADI. The CDR3 has 14 amino acids.

This clonotype was found a few times. V is TRBV7-2 and J is TRBJ2-3; the match to TRBD2 covers 9 bases. Germline V gene data show CDR1 as SGHTA and CDR2 as FQGNSA. V dropped 2 bases and J dropped 5; count of bases not matched to a gene: 8. This CDR3 comprises 16 residues. The CDR3 reads CASSLFTSGGRDTQYF. In nucleotides, the CDR3 is TGTGCCAGCAGCTTATTCACAAGCGGGGGGCGAGATACGCAGTATTTT.

The chain links TRBV6-2 or TRBV6-3 to TRBJ2-7; TRBD1 might be the D (6 bases). Trimming removed 6 bases from V and 2 bases from J, with 14 bases in between. The germline CDR1 and CDR2 sequences are MNHEY and SVGEGT. The CDR3 is made up of 14 amino acids. DNA of the CDR3: TGTGCCAGCAGATTCGGGACACCCCCCTACGAGCAGTACGTC. It translates to CASRFGTPPYEQYV.

This clonotype has more than one count but fewer than ten. The gene calls are TRBV19 and TRBJ1-1; D might be TRBD1 (6 bases). The CDR3 is 16 residues long. Germline-derived CDR1 and CDR2 are LNHDA and SQIVND (reference sequence). The V and J ends lost 6 bases and 0 bases respectively, with 17 bases between them. CDR3 bases: TGTGCCAGTAGCAACTCCCCGGGGGGGCTGAACACTGAAGCTTTCTTT. It encodes CASSNSPGGLNTEAFF.

This clonotype turned up a few times. The V call is TRBV14, the J call TRBJ2-5; possibly TRBD2 for D (7 bases). V was cut by 0 bases and J by 5 bases, with 13 bases left in between. The CDR3 is made up of 15 amino acids. Germline V gene data show CDR1 as SGHDN and CDR2 as FVKESK. In DNA form, the CDR3 reads TGTGCCAGCAGCCAAGATCGGGGGGCCCGGGAGACCCAGTACTTC. Its translation is CASSQDRGARETQYF.

The chain carries TRBV20-1 and TRBJ1-5, with D perhaps TRBD1 (5 bases). Per germline, CDR1 DFQATT and CDR2 SNEGSKA (reference sequence). The V gene lost 0 bases and the J gene lost 7 bases, with 13 bases spanning the gap. This CDR3 region has 14 residues. The CDR3 sequence is CSARDRDVHQPQHF. The CDR3 DNA reads TGCAGTGCTAGAGACAGGGATGTCCACCAGCCCCAGCATTTT.

This clonotype was found a few times. This chain uses TRBV6-5 with TRBJ2-5; D is ambiguous. Per germline, CDR1 MNHEY and CDR2 SVGAGI. The CDR3 has 13 amino acids. Trimming stripped 6 bases from V and 0 bases from J, with 8 bases between. DNA for the CDR3: TGTGCCAGCAGAGGCCGGGACCAAGAGACCCAGTACTTC. Translation: CASRGRDQETQYF.

This clonotype was found a few times. V gene TRBV19 combines with J gene TRBJ1-1; tentative D call: TRBD1 (5 bases). CDR3 length equals 14 residues. The V gene lost 1 base and the J gene lost 5 bases, with 11 bases spanning the gap. Germline V gene lookup returns CDR1 LNHDA and CDR2 SQIVND (reference sequence). The CDR3 DNA reads TGTGCCAGTAGTATAGCGGGGGTGTTAACTGAAGCTTTCTTT. This encodes CASSIAGVLTEAFF.

This sequence joins TRBV4-1 and TRBJ2-2, with D possibly TRBD2 on 5 matching bases. The CDR3 length is 17 residues. CDR1 MGHRA and CDR2 YSYEKL come from the germline V gene. The V end lost 1 base, the J end lost 6 bases, and 18 bases lay between the germline ends. The CDR3 bases are TGCGCCAGCAGCCAAGTCGGGAATTCTGCTAACGCCGGGGAGCTGTTTTTT. Translation gives CASSQVGNSANAGELFF.

V is TRBV3-1 and J is TRBJ2-7; weak D call: TRBD2 (5 bases). The CDR3 is 16 amino acids. Germline CDR1 reads LGHDT; CDR2 reads YNNKEL (reference sequence). V lost 3 bases, J lost 0 bases, and 15 bases lay in between. Here the CDR3 reads CASSQFEGLDSYEQYF. CDR3 nucleotide sequence: TGTGCCAGCAGCCAGTTCGAGGGTCTCGACTCCTACGAGCAGTACTTC.

This clonotype has only a few counts. This rearrangement joins TRBV6-5 to TRBJ2-1; the D is unclear. Germline CDR1 reads MNHEY; CDR2 reads SVGAGI. Trimming took off 0 bases at V and 3 bases at J, with 9 bases between the two ends. This CDR3 has 15 amino acids. For the CDR3, the DNA is TGTGCCAGCAGTTACTCGGGGTCCATCTACAATGAGCAGTTCTTC. Translating it yields CASSYSGSIYNEQFF.

The sample holds a few counts of this clonotype. The rearrangement links TRBV29-1 to TRBJ2-5, with TRBD1 matching over 8 bases. There are 15 residues in the CDR3. V dropped 2 bases and J dropped 5; count of bases not matched to a gene: 10. Germline V gives CDR1 SQVTM, CDR2 ANQGSEA. In DNA form, the CDR3 reads TGCAGCGTTGAAAAGAGACAGGGGTGGGACGAGACCCAGTACTTC. Translating gives CSVEKRQGWDETQYF. Based on the CDR3 plus reference TRBV29-1 and TRBJ2-5, the full variable domain is SAVISQKPSRDICQRGTSLTIQCQVDSQVTMMFWYRQQPGQSLTLIATANQGSEATYESGFVIDKFPISRPNLTFSTLTVSNMSPEDSSIYLCSVEKRQGWDETQYFGPGTRLLVL.

This clonotype was detected ten times or more. The chain employs TRBV6-1 and TRBJ2-1; D may be TRBD2 (6 bases). The CDR3 consists of 13 residues. The V end lost 2 bases, the J end lost 10 bases, and 12 bases lay between the germline ends. Per germline, CDR1 MNHNS and CDR2 SASEGT. Here the CDR3 reads CASSEMAGNEQFF. The CDR3 bases are TGTGCCAGCAGTGAAATGGCGGGGAACGAGCAGTTCTTC.

The gene calls are TRBV9 and TRBJ2-2; 7 nucleotides agree with TRBD1. Germline trimming cut 6 bases from V and 7 bases from J; bases unmatched to any gene: 15. CDR1 is SGDLS, CDR2 YYNGEE, per germline. CDR3 length: 16 amino acids. The CDR3 region is CASTPHTTGLSGELFF. CDR3 nucleotides: TGTGCCAGCACCCCACATACGACAGGGTTGAGCGGGGAGCTGTTTTTT.

There are a few counts of this clonotype. The chain combines TRBV7-2 with TRBJ1-5; no clear D gene. This CDR3 region has 16 residues. CDR1 and CDR2 from the germline V gene are SGHTA and FQGNSA. V was cut by 5 bases and J by 2 bases, with 16 bases left in between. The chain's CDR3 is CASSPPGRGGNQPQHF. CDR3 sequence (DNA): TGTGCCAGCAGCCCCCCCGGCCGAGGAGGCAATCAGCCCCAGCATTTT.